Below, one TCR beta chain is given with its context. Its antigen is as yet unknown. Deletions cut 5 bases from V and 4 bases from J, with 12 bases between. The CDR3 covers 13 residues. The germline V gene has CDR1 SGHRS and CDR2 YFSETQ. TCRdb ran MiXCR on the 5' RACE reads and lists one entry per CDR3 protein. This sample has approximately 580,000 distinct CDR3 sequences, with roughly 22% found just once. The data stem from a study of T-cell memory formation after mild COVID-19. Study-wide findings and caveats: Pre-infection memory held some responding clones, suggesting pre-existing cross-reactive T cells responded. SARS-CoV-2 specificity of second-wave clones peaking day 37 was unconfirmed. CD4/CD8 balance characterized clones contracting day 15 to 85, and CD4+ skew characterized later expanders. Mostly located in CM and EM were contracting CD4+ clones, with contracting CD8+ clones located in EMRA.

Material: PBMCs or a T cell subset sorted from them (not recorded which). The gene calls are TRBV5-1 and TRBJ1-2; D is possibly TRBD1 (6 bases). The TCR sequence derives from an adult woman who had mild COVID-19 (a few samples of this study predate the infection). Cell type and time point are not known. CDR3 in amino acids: CASREDSLYGYTF. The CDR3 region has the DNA TGCGCCAGCAGAGAGGACAGTCTCTATGGCTACACCTTC.